This T cell receptor beta chain derives from a study of blood T cell repertoires in COVID-19. Study summary: The United States, Italy and Spain provided the acute and convalescent COVID-19 samples.

As originally analysed: Amplification of reference gene primers was used by the study to estimate nucleated cell counts. Assay: immunoSEQ multiplex PCR; the TCRdb copy retains only in-frame clones and omits some. The V and J calls and clone size are taken from that table; D and trimming were inferred from the DNA. This table holds about 120,000 clones, about nine tenths found once. The V and J ends lost 3 bases and 3 bases respectively, with 12 bases between them. The CDR3 is 15 amino acids. CDR1 SGDLS and CDR2 YYNGEE come from the germline V gene. The receptor comes from a woman between 70 and 85 years old with acute or convalescent COVID-19. The sequenced sample consisted of peripheral blood. The J gene is TRBJ2-2, the V gene TRBV9, with D possibly being TRBD1 (6 bases). The CDR3 spells CASSARGSDTGELFF. The CDR3 nucleotides are TGTGCCAGCAGCGCCAGGGGCAGTGACACCGGGGAGCTGTTTTTT.